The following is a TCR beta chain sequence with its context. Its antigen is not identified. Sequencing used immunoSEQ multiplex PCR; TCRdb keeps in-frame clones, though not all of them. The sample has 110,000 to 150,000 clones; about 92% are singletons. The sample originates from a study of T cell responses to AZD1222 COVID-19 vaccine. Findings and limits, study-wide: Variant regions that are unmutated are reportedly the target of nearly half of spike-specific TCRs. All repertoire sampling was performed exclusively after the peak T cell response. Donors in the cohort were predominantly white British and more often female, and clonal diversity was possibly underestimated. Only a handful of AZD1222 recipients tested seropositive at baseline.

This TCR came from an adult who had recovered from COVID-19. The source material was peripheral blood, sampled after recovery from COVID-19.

CDR3 sequence (DNA): TGTGCCAGCAGCTCCCAGCGGGAGGGCCAGACAGATACGCAGTATTTT. It is translated as CASSSQREGQTDTQYF. This sequence joins TRBV9 and TRBJ2-3; 10 bases match TRBD2. CDR3 length equals 16 residues. Looked up from germline, CDR1 is SGDLS and CDR2 is YYNGEE. V shed 4 bases, J shed 3 bases, and the junction held 8 bases outside the gene matches. The variable domain in full, with the rest retrieved from reference TRBV9 and TRBJ2-3, is DSGVTQTPKHLITATGQRVTLRCSPRSGDLSVYWYQQSLDQGLQFLIQYYNGEERAKGNILERFSAQQFPDLHSELNLSSLELGDSALYFCASSSQREGQTDTQYFGPGTRLTVL.